The clone carrying this T cell receptor beta chain was seen just once. In the source study's methods: Nucleated cell number was recorded as an estimate derived from reference gene primer amplification. This table comes from immunoSEQ multiplex PCR, and its TCRdb copy is limited to in-frame clones, with some not included. V and J calls and clone size are given by that table; D and trimming were obtained from the DNA. The sample contains more than 60,000 clones, around 87% of which appear only once. The germline gives CDR1 MNHNS, CDR2 SASEGT. The V gene lost 1 base and the J gene lost 16 bases, with 17 bases spanning the gap. This CDR3 has 13 residues. This entry belongs to a study of blood T cell repertoires in COVID-19. Overall study context: Donors in the United States, Italy and Spain gave samples during acute or convalescent COVID-19.

The sequenced sample consisted of peripheral blood. The TCR sequence derives from a man aged 55 to 70 with acute or convalescent COVID-19. The V call is TRBV6-1, the J call TRBJ2-1; D is possibly TRBD2 (7 bases). The CDR3 spells CASSEVGGQASFF. CDR3 coding DNA: TGTGCCAGCAGTGAAGTGGGGGGGCAGGCCTCTTTCTTC.